A selection of T cell receptor beta chains follows, all from one sample in a study of T cells after yellow fever vaccination. Using its own MiXCR run on the 5' RACE reads, TCRdb lists one record per CDR3 protein. There are a few hundred thousand distinct CDR3 sequences in the sample; 3.5% to 4.5% occur only once, and just under 20% lies in the top ten. The source material was PBMCs, sampled 15 days after the yellow fever booster vaccination. All receptors come from a man aged 18 to 35 who received the YFV17D yellow fever vaccine. Each CDR3 is given with its conserved first and last residue. Clone size is shown for a subset of rows, as once, few, many or a class of expanded clone.

clone_size: .
v_call: TRBV5-6
cdr3_aa: CASSPSTGANVLTF

clone_size: few
v_call: TRBV7-8
cdr3_aa: CASSEIGGPNSGDTQYF

clone_size: many
v_call: TRBV7-9
cdr3_aa: CASEEAGSLNSPLHF

clone_size: .
v_call: TRBV7-8
cdr3_aa: CASSLGFGGYTDTQYF

clone_size: .
v_call: TRBV2
cdr3_aa: CASRMDRAPTDTQYF

clone_size: .
v_call: TRBV5-1
cdr3_aa: CASSLRGGDYGYTF

clone_size: .
v_call: TRBV3-1
cdr3_aa: CASSLRGAGGTTDTQYF

clone_size: .
v_call: TRBV4-1
cdr3_aa: CASSQEPSGGMSREQFF

clone_size: few
v_call: TRBV3-1
cdr3_aa: CASSQGGSTIYEQYF

clone_size: many
v_call: TRBV10-3
cdr3_aa: CAINPSGGVYEQFF

clone_size: many
v_call: TRBV27
cdr3_aa: CASSLLGTNQPQHF

clone_size: few
v_call: TRBV28
cdr3_aa: CASSTPIPVMTDTQYF

clone_size: .
v_call: TRBV4-3
cdr3_aa: CASSHLRQNSPLHF

clone_size: many
v_call: TRBV20-1
cdr3_aa: CSASRGGYTF

clone_size: many
v_call: TRBV28
cdr3_aa: CASSLLWQDSNQPQHF

clone_size: .
v_call: TRBV5-4
cdr3_aa: CASSLYGGGAGDTQYF

clone_size: .
v_call: TRBV5-1
cdr3_aa: CASRIIQGLGNEQFF

clone_size: many
v_call: TRBV4-3
cdr3_aa: CASSPGASGDTGELFF

clone_size: few
v_call: TRBV20-1
cdr3_aa: CSAGTGANQPQHF

clone_size: few
v_call: TRBV7-6
cdr3_aa: CASSLGTPGGDSPLHF

clone_size: few
v_call: TRBV28
cdr3_aa: CASSPGSLFGGIEYIQYF

clone_size: .
v_call: TRBV28
cdr3_aa: CASSLGSPLDF

clone_size: many
v_call: TRBV5-1
cdr3_aa: CASSPYGGNEQFF

clone_size: many
v_call: TRBV5-1
cdr3_aa: CASSLASERDEQFF

clone_size: few
v_call: TRBV7-6
cdr3_aa: CASSLLSGDSTGELFF

clone_size: many
v_call: TRBV4-3
cdr3_aa: CASSRDTGTQFF

clone_size: few
v_call: TRBV9
cdr3_aa: CASSASQGNDQPQHF

clone_size: .
v_call: TRBV2
cdr3_aa: CASSEFQTQYF

clone_size: .
v_call: TRBV7-9
cdr3_aa: CASSPRDKENEQYF

clone_size: few
v_call: TRBV7-2
cdr3_aa: CASSLAGQGAFYEQYF

clone_size: many
v_call: TRBV11-3
cdr3_aa: CASSLGTSGGANEQFF

clone_size: .
v_call: TRBV20-1
cdr3_aa: CSASTGGGNTIYF

clone_size: .
v_call: TRBV12-3/TRBV12-4
cdr3_aa: CASSSRRSGGDTQYF

clone_size: .
v_call: TRBV4-1
cdr3_aa: CASSQDGTGNYGYTF

clone_size: many
v_call: TRBV29-1
cdr3_aa: CSTQGGGNTGELFF

clone_size: .
v_call: TRBV4-1
cdr3_aa: CASSQGGGLIIAKNIQYF

clone_size: few
v_call: TRBV28
cdr3_aa: CASRLGGPPNNEQFF

clone_size: few
v_call: TRBV5-6
cdr3_aa: CASSPPGRADYGYTF

clone_size: .
v_call: TRBV12-2
cdr3_aa: CASRFIGEETQYF

clone_size: many
v_call: TRBV24-1
cdr3_aa: CATSAPGRSRGNEQFF

clone_size: many
v_call: TRBV6-5
cdr3_aa: CASSTQTGNTGELFF

clone_size: .
v_call: TRBV2
cdr3_aa: CASSAEQGISPLHF

clone_size: many
v_call: TRBV21-1
cdr3_aa: CASSNHGSIGGEKLFF

clone_size: .
v_call: TRBV7-2
cdr3_aa: CASSSFGLAGALAKNIQYF

clone_size: .
v_call: TRBV5-1
cdr3_aa: CASKWAPEETQYF

clone_size: .
v_call: TRBV4-1
cdr3_aa: CASSQLAATSYNEQFF